This entry lists 15 T cell receptor beta chains sequenced from one sample in a study of graft-versus-host responses after intestinal transplantation. Their antigens remain unidentified. The repertoire was sequenced with immunoSEQ multiplex PCR; TCRdb's copy has only in-frame clones and lacks some. The table has tens of thousands of clones, around 95% seen once. The specimen comprised unstimulated CD8+ T cells sorted from spleen or lymph node cells, sampled before intestinal transplant. The receptors shown here come from a human donor who received an intestinal transplant.

V usage is TRBV6-5 and J usage is TRBJ2-7; 8 bases align to TRBD1. The germline V gene has CDR1 MNHEY and CDR2 SVGAGI. The CDR3 spans 13 residues. After removal of 6 bases from V and 2 bases from J, the junction contained 3 bases not matched to a gene. CDR3 sequence (DNA): TGTGCCAGCAGGCTACAGGGGGCCTACGAGCAGTACTTC. It codes for CASRLQGAYEQYF.

This clone was detected only a few times. The gene calls are TRBV11-1 and TRBJ1-2, with 9 bases aligning to TRBD1. The CDR3 totals 14 residues. V was clipped by 3 bases and J by 8 bases; unmatched bases: 7. Germline V lookup: CDR1 SGHAT, CDR2 FQDESV (reference sequence). CDR3 sequence (DNA): TGTGCCAGCAGCTTCGGGACAGGGCCGGGCGGCTACACCTTC. Its translation is CASSFGTGPGGYTF.

This CDR3 reads CASSFLVVGSYNEQFF. CDR3 bases: TGTGCCAGCAGTTTCCTCGTGGTGGGGTCCTACAATGAGCAGTTCTTC. This sequence joins TRBV28 and TRBJ2-1, with unresolved D. V was trimmed by 3 bases and J by 1 base, leaving 13 bases between them. This CDR3 spans 16 amino acids. Germline V gives CDR1 MDHEN, CDR2 SYDVKM.

CDR3 in DNA: TGCGCCAGCAGCCAAGATGGGGACTACTACGAGCAGTACTTC. This encodes CASSQDGDYYEQYF. This rearrangement joins TRBV4-1 to TRBJ2-7, with TRBD2 identical over 7 bases. The V and J ends lost 0 bases and 3 bases, in that order; junction bases with no gene match: 2. In germline, CDR1 is MGHRA, CDR2 YSYEKL. The CDR3 has 14 residues.

This clone was observed a few times. The V gene is TRBV7-9, the J gene TRBJ2-7; D call uncertain. V was shortened by 5 bases and J by 6 bases, with 14 bases between the two germline ends. The CDR3 is 13 residues long. Germline values: CDR1 SEHNR, CDR2 FQNEAQ (reference sequence). CDR3 amino acids: CASSKDLTIEQYF. DNA for the CDR3: TGTGCCAGCAGCAAGGACCTAACCATCGAGCAGTACTTC.

This sequence joins TRBV2 and TRBJ1-2; D remains unclear. The CDR3 consists of 14 residues. The germline V gene encodes CDR1 SNHLY and CDR2 FYNNEI. V dropped 2 bases and J dropped 1 base, with 8 bases sitting between them. The CDR3 coding sequence is TGTGCCAGCAGTGAAATAGGGCTTAACTATGGCTACACCTTC. Translated: CASSEIGLNYGYTF.

This chain uses TRBV7-9 with TRBJ2-3; tentatively, D is TRBD1 (5 bases). Trimming stripped 5 bases from V and 2 bases from J, with 14 bases between. The length of the CDR3 is 15 residues. Germline V gene data show CDR1 as SEHNR and CDR2 as FQNEAQ (reference sequence). The CDR3, as DNA: TGTGCCAGCAGCGAGTCAGGGTACCACACAGATACGCAGTATTTT. This gives the protein CASSESGYHTDTQYF.

This rearrangement joins TRBV9 to TRBJ2-1; no clear D. V lost 2 bases, J lost 3 bases, and 15 bases lay in between. The CDR3 is 16 amino acids. CDR1 is SGDLS and CDR2 is YYNGEE in the germline V gene. In DNA, the CDR3 is TGTGCCAGCAGCGTCAGCAGTCCGGTGGGCTACAATGAGCAGTTCTTC. Encoded protein: CASSVSSPVGYNEQFF.

The V gene is TRBV5-5, the J gene TRBJ2-7; D ambiguous. V shed 1 base and J shed 3 bases, with 5 bases lying between them. The CDR3 is 12 residues long. Germline CDR1 and CDR2: SGHKS and YYEKEE (reference sequence). Here the CDR3 DNA reads TGTGCCAGCAGCTTGAATGACTACGAGCAGTACTTC. This sequence encodes CASSLNDYEQYF.

This chain joins TRBV11-2 and TRBJ1-5; a possible D gene is TRBD1 (5 bases). V gave up 5 bases and J gave up 0 bases, with 8 bases separating them. The CDR3 runs 14 residues. The germline V gene encodes CDR1 SGHAT and CDR2 FQNNGV. The CDR3 DNA reads TGTGCCAGCAGCCGAGGGGATAGCAATCAGCCCCAGCATTTT. Translating gives CASSRGDSNQPQHF.

The chain is built from TRBV6-1 and TRBJ2-1; perhaps TRBD2 as D (6 bases). V shed 6 bases and J shed 0 bases, with 9 bases lying between them. This CDR3 region has 14 residues. Germline lookup yields CDR1 MNHNS and CDR2 SASEGT. The chain's CDR3 is CASRSGPSYNEQFF. The CDR3 DNA reads TGTGCCAGCAGGAGCGGGCCCTCCTACAATGAGCAGTTCTTC.

The CDR3, as DNA: TGTGCCACCAGCATCCGGGAGAACACCGGGGAGCTGTTTTTT. Protein sequence: CATSIRENTGELFF. The chain combines TRBV15 with TRBJ2-2; maybe TRBD2 (5 bases). This CDR3 spans 14 amino acids. The germline CDR1 and CDR2 sequences are LNHNV and YYDKDF (reference sequence). Trimming pared 4 bases from V and 1 base from J, leaving 7 bases between. The whole variable domain, filled in from reference TRBV15 and TRBJ2-2, reads DAMVIQNPRYQVTQFGKPVTLSCSQTLNHNVMYWYQQKSSQAPKLLFHYYDKDFNNEADTPDNFQSRRPNTSFCFLDIRSPGLGDTAMYLCATSIRENTGELFFGEGSRLTVL.

In DNA, the CDR3 is TGTGCCAGCAGTGAAGCGCTTCTTGCAAGCGGTACCTACGAGCAGTACTTC. Protein sequence: CASSEALLASGTYEQYF. V and J are TRBV6-1 and TRBJ2-7; possibly TRBD2 for D (5 bases). The V gene's germline CDR1 is MNHNS and CDR2 SASEGT. The CDR3 is made up of 17 amino acids. V was clipped by 0 bases and J by 2 bases, with 17 bases between them.

The chain joins TRBV4-2 to TRBJ2-4; D not certain. The CDR3 extends over 13 amino acids. Germline V lookup: CDR1 LGHNA, CDR2 YNFKEQ. Trimming stripped 0 bases from V and 7 bases from J, with 7 bases between. The CDR3 protein is CASSQDKLNIQYF. The CDR3 nucleotides read TGTGCCAGCAGCCAAGATAAACTTAACATTCAGTACTTC.

V and J are TRBV7-9 and TRBJ2-3, with D possibly matching TRBD2 (5 bases). The V end was cut by 4 bases, the J end by 5 bases, with 10 bases between. This CDR3 contains 13 residues. The germline CDR1 and CDR2 sequences are SEHNR and FQNEAQ (reference sequence). CDR3 nucleotides: TGTGCCAGCAGCTCCGACTACCTAGATACGCAGTATTTT. Its translation: CASSSDYLDTQYF.